This T cell receptor (beta chain) was identified during a study of blood T cell repertoires in COVID-19. Across the whole study: Researchers got acute and convalescent COVID-19 samples from the United States, Italy and Spain. Sample material is recorded as cDNA or gDNA derived from T cells, B-cell-depleted T cells, or PBMCs.

The assay was immunoSEQ multiplex PCR, and TCRdb's table has in-frame clones only and misses some. The table includes a few hundred thousand clones, roughly 88% detected once. The CDR3 sequence is 17 residues long. V trimming: 3 bases; J trimming: 1 base; junction bases outside the gene matches: 9. CDR1 is SNHLY and CDR2 is FYNNEI in the germline V gene. This clone has more than one count but fewer than ten. The clonotype originates from a man in his forties who had recovered from COVID-19. The chain is built from TRBV2 and TRBJ1-5; TRBD1 agrees at 7 bases. Sample: peripheral blood. DNA of the CDR3: TGTGCCAGCAGTGATAGAGGGGGCTACTGGAGCAATCAGCCCCAGCATTTT. Encoded protein: CASSDRGGYWSNQPQHF.